The sequence of this T cell receptor beta chain was determined in a study of cytomegalovirus exposure and HLA in healthy donors. The study, taken as a whole, reports: The investigators catalogued under 200 TCR beta chains as cytomegalovirus-associated. The dataset shows that most TCR sequences were rare, while some public TCRs occurred in many donors.

The study ran its PCR with 60 Vbeta and 13 Jbeta primers. Clones were sequenced by immunoSEQ multiplex PCR, and TCRdb holds only the in-frame ones, with some missing. The sample consists of about 140,000 clones, about 75% of them appearing once. Germline CDR1 reads MGHDK; CDR2 reads SYGVNS. With 8 bases clipped from V and 3 bases from J, the junction kept 5 bases outside the gene matches. The CDR3 totals 13 residues. On this clone: Its target is not known.

This sequence joins TRBV25-1 and TRBJ2-3; 7 bases align to TRBD2. The clonotype originates from a man in his fifties or sixties in good health and CMV-seronegative. Sequences were obtained from PBMCs. The CDR3 region has the DNA TGTGCCAGCCGCGGGAGTATGACAGATACGCAGTATTTT. This encodes CASRGSMTDTQYF.